The 25 T cell receptor beta chains presented below share a single source sample, sequenced in a study of blood T cell repertoires in COVID-19 (dated by TCRdb to 2020 to 2021). The library was made by the immunoSEQ multiplex PCR assay. The source is immuneACCESS, and TCRdb retained only in-frame sequences with V and J called. Part of the clones is not carried over; for the studies checked, unresolved V genes explain less than half of this, and the remainder is unexplained. The sample table holds tens of thousands of clones, of which approximately 80% were seen once. The ten largest clonotypes hold approximately 12% of the sample. Input material: peripheral blood. The receptor set was obtained from a human donor in a cohort sampled during active COVID-19.

The V gene is TRBV5-4, the J gene TRBJ2-5; TRBD2 matches 12 bases. CDR1 and CDR2 from the germline V gene are SGHNT and YYREEE (reference sequence). The ends lost 4 bases at V and 5 bases at J; junction bases unmatched: 9. The length of the CDR3 is 16 residues. The CDR3 reads CASSTGLAGSVETQYF. Written as DNA, the CDR3 is TGTGCCAGCAGCACCGGACTAGCGGGATCTGTGGAGACCCAGTACTTC.

The chain combines TRBV29-1 with TRBJ2-5; possible D gene TRBD2, 5 bases. CDR3 size: 11 residues. Between the trimmed V and J ends, which lost 4 bases and 5 bases, there was a span of 8 bases. The germline V gene has CDR1 SQVTM and CDR2 ANQGSEA. The CDR3 sequence is CSVGLKETQYF. The CDR3 DNA is TGCAGCGTTGGACTAAAGGAGACCCAGTACTTC.

The V call is TRBV5-4, the J call TRBJ1-6; 7 nucleotides align to TRBD1. This CDR3 is built from 15 residues. V gave up 6 bases and J gave up 3 bases; unmatched junction bases: 6. Germline V gene lookup returns CDR1 SGHNT and CDR2 YYREEE (reference sequence). CDR3 bases: TGTGCCAGCACTAGACAGGGTGACTATAATTCACCCCTCCACTTT. The encoded protein is CASTRQGDYNSPLHF.

The V call is TRBV9, the J call TRBJ1-2; a possible D gene is TRBD1 (5 bases). The V end was cut by 2 bases, the J end by 2 bases, with 16 bases between. This CDR3 comprises 16 residues. Germline V gives CDR1 SGDLS, CDR2 YYNGEE. The CDR3 protein is CASSVSRAKGNYGYTF. In DNA, the CDR3 is TGTGCCAGCAGCGTGTCCCGCGCGAAGGGGAACTATGGCTACACCTTC.

The V call is TRBV11-2, the J call TRBJ2-5, with 11 bases lining up with TRBD2. The ends lost 4 bases at V and 5 bases at J; junction bases unmatched: 6. The CDR3 runs 15 residues. The germline gives CDR1 SGHAT, CDR2 FQNNGV. CDR3 loop: CASSSLAGGVETQYF. The CDR3 coding sequence is TGTGCCAGCAGCTCCTTAGCGGGGGGGGTCGAGACCCAGTACTTC.

V and J are TRBV6-6 and TRBJ2-4; tentative D call: TRBD2 (7 bases). V dropped 6 bases and J dropped 3 bases, with 18 bases sitting between them. Germline V CDR1 and CDR2: MNHNY, SVGAGI (reference sequence). This CDR3 spans 16 amino acids. CDR3 sequence reads: CASSKDRSGGKNIQYF. The CDR3, as DNA: TGTGCCAGCAGCAAAGACAGGTCGGGGGGCAAAAACATTCAGTACTTC.

The chain joins TRBV20-1 to TRBJ1-2; D is unclear. CDR1 and CDR2 from the germline V gene are DFQATT and SNEGSKA (reference sequence). V was pared by 6 bases and J by 8 bases, with 13 bases between. The CDR3 contains 11 residues. The DNA of the CDR3 is TGCAGTGCCGCCCACTCGGGGGGCTACACCTTC. Residues: CSAAHSGGYTF.

The rearrangement links TRBV19 to TRBJ2-7, with unresolved D. V lost 4 bases to trimming and J lost 7 bases, with 11 bases between them. CDR3 length: 12 residues. The germline V gene has CDR1 LNHDA and CDR2 SQIVND (reference sequence). This chain's CDR3 is CASSTLRGEQYF. CDR3 sequence (DNA): TGTGCCAGTAGTACCCTACGAGGAGAGCAGTACTTC.

The chain carries TRBV30 and TRBJ1-5; 9 bases agree with TRBD1. Germline V CDR1 and CDR2: GTSNPN, SVGIG (reference sequence). V trimming: 3 bases; J trimming: 6 bases; junction bases outside the gene matches: 6. This CDR3 region has 14 residues. The CDR3 sequence is CAWSRDRDGQPQHF. CDR3 sequence (DNA): TGTGCCTGGAGCCGGGACAGGGACGGTCAGCCCCAGCATTTT. The whole variable domain, remainder taken from reference TRBV30 and TRBJ1-5, is SQTIHQWPATLVQPVGSPLSLECTVEGTSNPNLYWYRQAAGRGLQLLFYSVGIGQISSEVPQNLSASRPQDRQFILSSKKLLLSDSGFYLCAWSRDRDGQPQHFGDGTRLSIL.

J is TRBJ1-5 and V is TRBV7-2, with D possibly TRBD1 on 5 matching bases. The V end was cut by 1 base, the J end by 7 bases, with 8 bases between. The CDR3 is 13 residues long. Germline lookup yields CDR1 SGHTA and CDR2 FQGNSA. In DNA, the CDR3 is TGTGCCAGCAGCTTAGACTGGGGCCAGCCCCAGCATTTT. Amino acids: CASSLDWGQPQHF.

The chain carries TRBV12-3 or TRBV12-4 and TRBJ1-1; no definite D call. This CDR3 spans 12 amino acids. Trimming pared 3 bases from V and 13 bases from J, leaving 15 bases between. Written as DNA, the CDR3 is TGTGCCAGCAGTTTCGAGCGCTCCTTTGGTTTCTTT. Amino acids: CASSFERSFGFF.

The CDR3 spells CASRRNRLAGTWDEQFF. CDR3 DNA sequence: TGTGCCAGCAGACGAAACCGGCTAGCGGGAACCTGGGATGAGCAGTTCTTC. The rearrangement uses TRBV6-6 and TRBJ2-1, with TRBD2 matching 9 bases. Trimming at V came to 6 bases and at J to 8 bases, leaving 17 bases not matched to a gene. CDR1 MNHNY and CDR2 SVGAGI come from the germline V gene (reference sequence). This CDR3 contains 17 residues.

The genes are TRBV20-1 and TRBJ1-5, with a possible D match to TRBD1 (6 bases). CDR3 size: 17 residues. The V end was cut by 3 bases, the J end by 0 bases, with 18 bases between. The V gene's germline CDR1 is DFQATT and CDR2 SNEGSKA (reference sequence). The CDR3 DNA follows: TGCAGTGCTAGTAAAGGGGCCAGGGGCTATAGCAATCAGCCCCAGCATTTT. Its translation is CSASKGARGYSNQPQHF.

The chain uses TRBV9 and TRBJ2-7; 10 bases align to TRBD1. The trim removed 5 bases at V and 3 bases at J, leaving 8 bases unmatched. Germline assignment: CDR1 SGDLS and CDR2 YYNGEE. The CDR3 runs to 15 residues. This CDR3 reads CASRSPRDRGYEQYV. The CDR3 coding sequence is TGTGCCAGCAGATCCCCCCGGGACAGGGGCTACGAGCAGTACGTC.

The chain carries TRBV3-1 (or the pseudogene TRBV3-2) and TRBJ2-7; TRBD1 is a possible D gene (5 bases). The CDR3 extends over 15 amino acids. Germline values: CDR1 LGHDT, CDR2 YNNKEL (reference sequence). V was shortened by 1 base and J by 3 bases, with 13 bases between the two germline ends. The DNA of the CDR3 is TGTGCCAGCAGCCAAGTGCCCAGGGAAGGCTACGAGCAGTACTTC. Protein sequence: CASSQVPREGYEQYF.

The chain joins TRBV19 to TRBJ1-5; the match to TRBD1 covers 8 bases. This CDR3 has 16 residues. Unmatched junction bases numbered 6, after V lost 5 bases and J lost 0 bases. CDR1 is LNHDA and CDR2 is SQIVND in the germline V gene (reference sequence). In nucleotides, the CDR3 is TGTGCCAGTAGTCGTAACGACAGGGGTAGCAATCAGCCCCAGCATTTT. Encoded protein: CASSRNDRGSNQPQHF.

DNA of the CDR3: TGTGCCAGCAGCGATCGACAGGGGCTATACAATGAGCAGTTCTTC. It translates to CASSDRQGLYNEQFF. The rearrangement links TRBV9 to TRBJ2-1, with TRBD1 matching 8 bases. Per germline, CDR1 SGDLS and CDR2 YYNGEE. J lost 4 bases, V lost 3 bases, and 6 bases had no gene match. This CDR3 has 15 amino acids.

The chain uses TRBV19 and TRBJ2-1, with 14 bases identical to TRBD2. The trim removed 4 bases at V and 8 bases at J, leaving 7 bases unmatched. This CDR3 is built from 16 residues. CDR1 and CDR2 (germline): LNHDA, SQIVND (reference sequence). The CDR3 protein is CASSNRGTSGSYEQFF. The CDR3 DNA reads as TGTGCCAGTAGTAATCGTGGGACTAGCGGGAGCTATGAGCAGTTCTTC.

V usage is TRBV27 and J usage is TRBJ1-2, with D possibly being TRBD1 (5 bases). The CDR3 has 14 amino acids. Germline lookup yields CDR1 MNHEY and CDR2 SMNVEV (reference sequence). Trimming pared 6 bases from V and 0 bases from J, leaving 11 bases between. The CDR3 nucleotides are TGTGCCAGCAGGGGGGGTCTAGCTAACTATGGCTACACCTTC. It encodes CASRGGLANYGYTF.

The rearrangement uses TRBV6-5 and TRBJ1-1; 7 positions match TRBD1. With V trimmed by 2 bases and J by 4 bases, 7 bases remained unmatched. The germline V gene has CDR1 MNHEY and CDR2 SVGAGI. The CDR3 is 15 residues long. CDR3 coding DNA: TGTGCCAGCAGTTACCAAGACAGGGTGGGCACTGAAGCTTTCTTT. As protein: CASSYQDRVGTEAFF.

This clone has a count of ten or more. The chain has TRBV11-2 and TRBJ2-1, with 7 positions matching TRBD2. The V and J ends lost 5 bases and 4 bases, in that order; junction bases with no gene match: 11. The V gene's germline CDR1 is SGHAT and CDR2 FQNNGV. The CDR3 extends over 16 amino acids. CDR3 amino acids: CASSPRRLAAYNEQFF. CDR3 sequence (DNA): TGTGCCAGCAGCCCTCGGAGACTAGCTGCTTACAATGAGCAGTTCTTC.

The V call is TRBV5-1, the J call TRBJ2-5, with TRBD1 matching over 7 bases. V dropped 5 bases and J dropped 2; count of bases not matched to a gene: 3. CDR1 and CDR2 (germline): SGHRS, YFSETQ. CDR3 length: 13 residues. CDR3 in DNA: TGCGCCAGCAGGGGGACAGAACAAGAGACCCAGTACTTC. Protein: CASRGTEQETQYF.

CDR3 nucleotide sequence: TGTGCCAGCAGTGGCTTGACAGGGTTTAGTAGTCAGCCCCAGCATTTT. Protein product: CASSGLTGFSSQPQHF. J is TRBJ1-5 and V is TRBV2; 7 nucleotides align to TRBD1. The V segment lost 4 bases and the J segment 6 bases; nucleotides outside the gene matches: 12. The CDR3 loop spans 16 amino acids. The germline CDR1 and CDR2 sequences are SNHLY and FYNNEI.

The V and J genes are TRBV3-1 (or the pseudogene TRBV3-2) and TRBJ2-7; 9 bases are a match to TRBD1. The length of the CDR3 is 16 residues. Germline V gene sequence: CDR1 LGHDT, CDR2 YNNKEL (reference sequence). V trimming: 4 bases; J trimming: 0 bases; junction bases outside the gene matches: 7. CDR3 in amino acids: CASSPIGTGSSYEQYF. The CDR3 bases are TGTGCCAGCAGCCCAATCGGGACAGGGAGCTCCTACGAGCAGTACTTC.

The V and J genes are TRBV18 and TRBJ2-7; perhaps TRBD1 as D (6 bases). Germline values: CDR1 KGHSH, CDR2 LQKENI. V lost 6 bases to trimming and J lost 5 bases, with 14 bases between them. This CDR3 spans 13 amino acids. In DNA form, the CDR3 reads TGTGCCAGCTCCATCGACAGGAAGGACGAGCAGTACGTC. As protein: CASSIDRKDEQYV.